This is a list of T cell receptor beta chains from one sample in a study of shared clonotypes between healthy human individuals. The protocol was immunoSEQ multiplex PCR, while the TCRdb copy is restricted to in-frame clones and leaves out a portion. The table records some 630,000 clones, roughly 96% of them present only once. Input material: naive CD8+ T cells sorted from blood. The receptor set was obtained from a woman in her thirties in good health. Each CDR3 is given with its conserved first and last residue. D genes are given only for firm matches. Size values are once, few and many counts, or a class for expanded clones, and some rows have none.

J	V	length	D	size	CDR3	DNA
TRBJ1-1	TRBV7-9	16	NA	NA	CASSLDQWGTDTEAFF	TGTGCCAGCAGCTTAGATCAATGGGGAACCGACACTGAAGCTTTCTTT
TRBJ2-7	TRBV27	14	TRBD2	NA	CASGIAGETYEQYF	TGTGCCAGCGGGATAGCGGGAGAAACCTACGAGCAGTACTTC
TRBJ2-7	TRBV2	15	NA	NA	CASSPKLGLGDEQYF	TGTGCCAGCAGCCCTAAGCTAGGGCTAGGGGACGAGCAGTACTTC
TRBJ1-2	TRBV5-4	11	NA	many	CASSKDGGYTF	TGTGCCAGCAGCAAAGACGGCGGCTACACCTTC
TRBJ2-7	TRBV6-5	13	NA	NA	CASSHESGYEQYF	TGTGCCAGCAGCCACGAGAGCGGTTACGAGCAGTACTTC
TRBJ2-2	TRBV9	16	TRBD1	NA	CASSTRDRGRPGELFF	TGTGCCAGCAGCACCAGGGACAGGGGGCGTCCCGGGGAGCTGTTTTTT
TRBJ1-1	TRBV2	11	NA	few	CASRAGTEAFF	TGTGCCAGCAGGGCTGGCACTGAAGCTTTCTTT
TRBJ1-4	TRBV29-1	12	NA	NA	CSAPDPNEKLFF	TGCAGCGCTCCCGACCCAAATGAAAAACTGTTTTTT
TRBJ2-2	TRBV5-4	18	TRBD2	NA	CASSLTGLAGVGTGELFF	TGTGCCAGCAGCTTGACGGGACTAGCGGGAGTAGGGACCGGGGAGCTGTTTTTT
TRBJ2-7	TRBV14	13	NA	NA	CASSQDALYEQYF	TGTGCCAGCAGCCAAGATGCATTGTACGAGCAGTACTTC
TRBJ2-7	TRBV27	15	NA	NA	CASSLGQPTTYEQYF	TGTGCCAGCAGTTTAGGACAGCCAACAACCTACGAGCAGTACTTC
TRBJ2-6	TRBV5-4	18	TRBD1	NA	CASSTDGQGAPGANVLTF	TGTGCCAGCAGCACCGACGGACAGGGGGCGCCTGGGGCCAACGTCCTGACTTTC
TRBJ1-1	TRBV6-6	14	NA	NA	CASSSPTANTEAFF	TGTGCCAGCAGTTCTCCAACAGCGAACACTGAAGCTTTCTTT